This is a list of T cell receptor beta chains from one sample in a study of cytotoxic CD8 clonotypes in ibrutinib-treated CLL. The table came from immunoSEQ multiplex PCR; TCRdb's copy has only in-frame clones and leaves some out. The table includes about 160,000 clones, more than 65% detected once. The source material was PBMCs, sampled after 12 months of ibrutinib treatment. These receptors were obtained from a human donor with chronic lymphocytic leukemia. CDR3s include the opening cysteine and the closing phenylalanine or tryptophan. D genes are given only for firm matches. Not all rows give a size; the values are once, few, many and, for expanded clones, a class.

V: TRBV6-6
size: NA
J: TRBJ2-7
D: TRBD1
length: 14
DNA: TGTGCCAGCAGGCGGACAGGGGGCGTTTACGAGCAGTACTTC
CDR3: CASRRTGGVYEQYF

V: TRBV7-9
size: NA
J: TRBJ2-5
D: NA
length: 15
DNA: TGTGCCAGCAGCTCATACTCGACGGGTAAAGAGACCCAGTACTTC
CDR3: CASSSYSTGKETQYF

V: TRBV11-3
size: NA
J: TRBJ2-3
D: NA
length: 12
DNA: TGTGCCAGCAGCGGGAAGACAGATACGCAGTATTTT
CDR3: CASSGKTDTQYF

V: TRBV5-5
size: NA
J: TRBJ2-7
D: TRBD1
length: 15
DNA: TGTGCCAGCAGCTTATACCCGGGACAGGGCTACGAGCAGTACTTC
CDR3: CASSLYPGQGYEQYF

V: TRBV9
size: NA
J: TRBJ1-1
D: NA
length: 14
DNA: TGTGCCAGCAGCCCCCCGAGGGTAAACACTGAAGCTTTCTTT
CDR3: CASSPPRVNTEAFF

V: TRBV2
size: NA
J: TRBJ2-1
D: NA
length: 13
DNA: TGTGCCAGCACCCTAGGGAGATACAATGAGCAGTTCTTC
CDR3: CASTLGRYNEQFF

V: TRBV7-4
size: NA
J: TRBJ1-5
D: TRBD1
length: 19
DNA: TGTGCCAGCAGCTTAGGTGCCGGGGACAGGGGGGGAGACAATCAGCCCCAGCATTTT
CDR3: CASSLGAGDRGGDNQPQHF

V: TRBV2
size: many
J: TRBJ2-7
D: NA
length: 13
DNA: TGTGCCAGCAGGGGGAGACTTTCGGAGGGGCAGTACTTC
CDR3: CASRGRLSEGQYF

V: TRBV7-3
size: few
J: TRBJ2-2
D: TRBD1
length: 17
DNA: TGTGCCAGCAGGGAAGCACCGGGACAGGGGGCCGGCGGGGAGCTGTTTTTT
CDR3: CASREAPGQGAGGELFF

V: TRBV4-2
size: NA
J: TRBJ1-1
D: NA
length: 16
DNA: TGTGCCAGCAGCCCTTCCCGGGGGGCTGCGAACACTGAAGCTTTCTTT
CDR3: CASSPSRGAANTEAFF

V: TRBV29-1
size: NA
J: TRBJ1-3
D: NA
length: 12
DNA: TGCAGCGTTGATTGGGGTGGAAACACCATATATTTT
CDR3: CSVDWGGNTIYF

V: TRBV6-5
size: NA
J: TRBJ1-2
D: TRBD1
length: 14
DNA: TGTGCCAGCACCCCTTCCTCGACAGGGGGCGGCTACACCTTC
CDR3: CASTPSSTGGGYTF

V: TRBV6-5
size: NA
J: TRBJ1-2
D: TRBD1
length: 15
DNA: TGTGCCAGCAGTTACGGGGCGACAGGGGGGTATGGCTACACCTTC
CDR3: CASSYGATGGYGYTF

V: TRBV28
size: NA
J: TRBJ2-5
D: NA
length: 12
DNA: TGTGCCAGCGCCGCGTTCCGGGAGACCCAGTACTTC
CDR3: CASAAFRETQYF

V: TRBV6-5
size: few
J: TRBJ1-6
D: NA
length: 15
DNA: TGTGCCAGCAGTTGGGGCAGGCGGTCGGGGTCACCCCTCCACTTT
CDR3: CASSWGRRSGSPLHF

V: TRBV5-1
size: few
J: TRBJ2-3
D: TRBD1
length: 14
DNA: TGCGCCAGCAGCTGGGGACAGACCTCAGATACGCAGTATTTT
CDR3: CASSWGQTSDTQYF

V: TRBV2
size: NA
J: TRBJ1-4
D: NA
length: 15
DNA: TGTGCCAGCAGGGAGGTTGACAGACCCAATGAAAAACTGTTTTTT
CDR3: CASREVDRPNEKLFF